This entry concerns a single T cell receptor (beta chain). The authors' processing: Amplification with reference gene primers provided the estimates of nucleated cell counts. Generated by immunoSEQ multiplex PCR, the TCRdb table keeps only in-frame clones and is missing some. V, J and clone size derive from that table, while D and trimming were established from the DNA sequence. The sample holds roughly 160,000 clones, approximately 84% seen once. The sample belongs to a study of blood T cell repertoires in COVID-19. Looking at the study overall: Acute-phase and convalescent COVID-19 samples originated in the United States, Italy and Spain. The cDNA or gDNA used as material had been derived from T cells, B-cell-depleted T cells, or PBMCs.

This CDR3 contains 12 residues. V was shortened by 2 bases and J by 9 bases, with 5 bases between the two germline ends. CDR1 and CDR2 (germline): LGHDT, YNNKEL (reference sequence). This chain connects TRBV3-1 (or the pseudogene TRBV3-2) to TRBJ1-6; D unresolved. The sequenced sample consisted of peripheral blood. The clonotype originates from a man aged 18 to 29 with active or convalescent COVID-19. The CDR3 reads CASSQSVSPLHF. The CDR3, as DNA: TGTGCCAGCAGCCAATCTGTTTCACCCCTCCACTTT.